This T cell receptor (beta chain) was captured by sequencing in a study of post-analysis software for immune sequencing data. Notes on the study in general: Those samples that were prepared in the same batch co-clustered strongly by F measure. Five or six TRBV segments, TRBV5-6, TRBV5-1 and TRBV20-1 among them, were found more frequent in patients than controls.

CDR1 and CDR2 from the germline V gene are LNHNV and YYDKDF (reference sequence). With 0 bases clipped from V and 4 bases from J, the junction kept 2 bases outside the gene matches. There are 14 residues in the CDR3. Regarding this clonotype: No antigen is known for it.

Unique molecular identifiers had been added to the TCR beta cDNA libraries. TCRdb recomputed calls from the PCR reads with MiXCR, one row per CDR3 protein. The table records roughly 870,000 distinct CDR3 sequences, roughly 50% of them present only once. This sequence was found in a girl between 5 and 17 years old with multiple sclerosis. The J gene is TRBJ1-2, the V gene TRBV15, with 7 bases matching TRBD1. Sequencing was done on a sample of blood. CDR3 sequence (DNA): TGTGCCACCAGCAGAGACAGGGGGAGCTATGGCTACACCTTC. Protein: CATSRDRGSYGYTF.